What follows is one T cell receptor beta chain and its context. Adults between roughly 18 and 89 years of age took part from about two dozen US areas. Recovered status applied to Cohort 3 donors who had two consecutive negative PCRs. It also applied to those with clearance or with symptom resolution. How the authors handled the data: Reference gene primer amplification gave estimated nucleated cell counts. The repertoire was sequenced with immunoSEQ multiplex PCR; TCRdb's copy has only in-frame clones and lacks some. The V and J calls and clone size come from that table; D and trimming were worked out from the DNA. This table has around 300,000 clones, 88% appearing once. These data belong to a study of blood T cell repertoires in COVID-19. Study in general: Collection of acute and convalescent COVID-19 samples took place in the United States, Italy and Spain.

The CDR3 is made up of 14 amino acids. The germline V gene has CDR1 SGHTA and CDR2 FQGNSA. The ends were cut back, 1 base at V and 0 bases at J, with 5 bases in the middle. Source material: PBMCs or T cells enriched from blood (not recorded which). The receptor was derived from a woman aged 45-60 years who had recovered from COVID-19. The genes are TRBV7-2 and TRBJ2-3; D is ambiguous. For the CDR3, the DNA is TGTGCCAGCAGCTTAGGGCGGAGCACAGATACGCAGTATTTT. Translated, it gives CASSLGRSTDTQYF.